What follows are 8 T cell receptor beta chains derived from one specimen sequenced in a study of post-analysis software for immune sequencing data (dated by TCRdb to about 2015). On the study overall, not on this receptor specifically: About 5 TRBV segments, including TRBV5-6, TRBV5-1 and TRBV20-1, were significantly more frequent in patients than controls.

These receptors' antigens are unknown. The method behind the library was PCR. The reads were generated on an Illumina HiSeq 2500. Unique molecular identifiers were incorporated into TCR beta cDNA libraries to reduce PCR and sequencing biases. TCRdb took the public reads, trimmed them with fastp at Q25, ran MiXCR for clone calling and kept in-frame beta chains. Merged by CDR3 protein, the rows form single entries marked with the most common genes and DNA. Here the sample has about 810,000 distinct CDR3 sequences; around 53% occur a single time. Of the sample, roughly 4.4% is held by the ten largest clones. Sequencing was carried out using blood. These receptors originate from a girl aged 10 to 17 with multiple sclerosis.

This clonotype was seen only a few times. This chain links TRBV24-1 with TRBJ2-3; 8 bases are shared with TRBD2. V lost 1 base to trimming and J lost 7 bases; unmatched junction nucleotides: 6. Germline lookup yields CDR1 KGHDR and CDR2 SFDVKD. The CDR3 runs to 15 residues. The CDR3 spells CATSDFSGGGYTQYF. CDR3 DNA sequence: TGTGCCACCAGTGATTTTTCGGGAGGGGGTTATACGCAGTATTTT.

The rearrangement uses TRBV20-1 and TRBJ2-3, with 8 bases identical to TRBD1. Germline CDR1 is DFQATT and CDR2 is SNEGSKA (reference sequence). Germline trimming cut 0 bases from V and 5 bases from J; bases unmatched to any gene: 10. The CDR3 contains 16 residues. CDR3 sequence reads: CSARDQAGGDVDTQYF. As DNA, the CDR3 is TGCAGTGCTAGAGATCAGGCAGGGGGCGACGTAGATACGCAGTATTTT.

The chain carries TRBV11-2 and TRBJ2-1; no definite D call. CDR1 and CDR2 (germline): SGHAT, FQNNGV. The CDR3 extends over 14 amino acids. Deletions cut 3 bases from V and 4 bases from J, with 10 bases between. This CDR3 reads CASSFVKTYNEQFF. The CDR3, as DNA: TGTGCCAGCAGCTTCGTAAAGACGTACAATGAGCAGTTCTTC.

In its sample, this clonotype was seen once. The genes are TRBV6-5 and TRBJ2-1, with TRBD1 matching 7 bases. Germline CDR1 reads MNHEY; CDR2 reads SVGAGI. CDR3 length equals 14 residues. Losses at the gene ends were 7 bases for V and 6 bases for J; bases not matched to a gene: 9. As DNA, the CDR3 is TGTGCCAGCACCCTATCCCCAGGGGGCAATGAGCAGTTCTTC. Translation gives CASTLSPGGNEQFF.

V gene TRBV12-3 or TRBV12-4 combines with J gene TRBJ1-4; maybe TRBD1 (6 bases). Trimming cost V 5 bases and J 8 bases, with 12 bases left between them. CDR3 length equals 13 residues. CDR3 region: CASSPKDREKLFF. The CDR3 region has the DNA TGTGCCAGCAGTCCGAAAGACAGGGAAAAACTGTTTTTT.

Only one count was recorded for this clonotype. The chain joins TRBV6-5 to TRBJ2-4; 9 nucleotides agree with TRBD2. The assigned J gene may be wrong: the sequence end matches TRBJ2-7 better. The CDR3 is made up of 17 amino acids. CDR1 is MNHEY, CDR2 SVGAGI, per germline. CDR3 region: CASSYAPLAGVSYEQYF. The CDR3 bases are TGTGCCAGCAGTTACGCACCACTAGCGGGCGTATCCTACGAGCAGTACTTC.

This clonotype was detected a few times. CDR3 DNA sequence: TGCAGCGGGCTAGCGGGAGCGCCTGAGCAGTTCTTC. It translates to CSGLAGAPEQFF. This chain connects TRBV29-1 to TRBJ2-1; 10 nucleotides align to TRBD2. CDR1 and CDR2 (germline): SQVTM, ANQGSEA. The CDR3 spans 12 residues. V was pared by 7 bases and J by 9 bases, with 6 bases of the junction left unmatched.

This rearrangement joins TRBV7-9 to TRBJ1-1; 7 bases are a match to TRBD1. The germline V gene has CDR1 SEHNR and CDR2 FQNEAQ (reference sequence). The V and J ends lost 5 bases and 1 base, in that order; junction bases with no gene match: 10. This CDR3 spans 16 amino acids. CDR3 sequence (DNA): TGTGCCAGCAGCCAAACCCCACAGGGGCCGAACACTGAAGCTTTCTTT. Amino acids: CASSQTPQGPNTEAFF.